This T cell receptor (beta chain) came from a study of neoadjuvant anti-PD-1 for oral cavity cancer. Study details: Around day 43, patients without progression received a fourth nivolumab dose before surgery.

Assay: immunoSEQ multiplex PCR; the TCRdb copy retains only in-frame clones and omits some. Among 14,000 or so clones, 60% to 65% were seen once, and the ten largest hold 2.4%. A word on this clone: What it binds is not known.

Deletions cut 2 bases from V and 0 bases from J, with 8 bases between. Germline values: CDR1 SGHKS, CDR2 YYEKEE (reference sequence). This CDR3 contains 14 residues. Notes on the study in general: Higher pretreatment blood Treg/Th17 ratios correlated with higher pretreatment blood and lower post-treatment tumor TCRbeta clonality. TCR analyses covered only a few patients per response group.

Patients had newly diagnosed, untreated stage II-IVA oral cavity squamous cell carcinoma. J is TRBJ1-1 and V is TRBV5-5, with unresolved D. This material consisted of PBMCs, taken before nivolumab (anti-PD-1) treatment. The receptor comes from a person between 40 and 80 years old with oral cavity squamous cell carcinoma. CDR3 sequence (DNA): TGTGCCAGCAGCTTAGAACAGATGAACACTGAAGCTTTCTTT. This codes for CASSLEQMNTEAFF.